This TCR beta chain was observed in a study of blood T cell repertoires in COVID-19. The CDR3 loop spans 13 amino acids. V was pared by 4 bases and J by 6 bases, with 3 bases of the junction left unmatched. The germline V gene encodes CDR1 SGHNT and CDR2 YYREEE (reference sequence). Generated by immunoSEQ multiplex PCR, the TCRdb table keeps only in-frame clones and is missing some. The sample carries approximately 210,000 clones, around 94% recorded once. The sequence was collected from a man aged 25-45 years with COVID-19, enrolled during active disease. The chain recombines TRBV5-4 with TRBJ1-5; TRBD1 matches at 8 bases. The sequencing input was peripheral blood. CDR3 DNA: TGTGCCAGCAGCGCAGGGGGCACTCAGCCCCAGCATTTT. This sequence encodes CASSAGGTQPQHF. The full variable domain, completed using reference TRBV5-4 and TRBJ1-5, is ETGVTQSPTHLIKTRGQQVTLRCSSQSGHNTVSWYQQALGQGPQFIFQYYREEENGRGNFPPRFSGLQFPNYSSELNVNALELDDSALYLCASSAGGTQPQHFGDGTRLSIL.